A single sample is the source of the 3 T cell receptor beta chains below, sequenced in a study of cytomegalovirus exposure and HLA in healthy donors. The PCR made use of 60 Vbeta and 13 Jbeta primers. Sequencing was performed with immunoSEQ multiplex PCR; in TCRdb, only in-frame clones are kept and a portion is missing. The repertoire consists of 110,000 to 150,000 clones, with around 80% occurring once and the leading ten covering just over 4.5%. The sequenced sample consisted of PBMCs. Source of these receptors: a middle-aged man in good health and CMV-seronegative.

The chain recombines TRBV27 with TRBJ1-5, with D possibly being TRBD1 (5 bases). The germline V and J ends were trimmed by 1 base and 10 bases, with 14 bases remaining between them. The germline CDR1 and CDR2 sequences are MNHEY and SMNVEV (reference sequence). The CDR3 consists of 14 residues. The CDR3 DNA is TGTGCCAGCAGTTTATACAGGCCCAGTGATCCCCAGCATTTT. Its translation is CASSLYRPSDPQHF.

This clone came up once. The gene calls are TRBV9 and TRBJ1-2; 12 positions match TRBD1. This CDR3 contains 19 residues. Germline CDR1 SGDLS, CDR2 YYNGEE. V lost 4 bases and J lost 3; bases outside the gene matches: 16. The CDR3, as DNA: TGTGCCAGCAGCTTTAACGTAGGGGACAGGGGGCGGTGGGACTATGGCTACACCTTC. It specifies CASSFNVGDRGRWDYGYTF.

The chain links TRBV28 to TRBJ2-7; 10 bases are a match to TRBD2. Germline CDR1 MDHEN, CDR2 SYDVKM. Losses at the gene ends were 2 bases for V and 6 bases for J; bases not matched to a gene: 7. The CDR3 runs 15 residues. CDR3 amino acids: CASSLGAGGRGEQYF. The CDR3 nucleotides are TGTGCCAGCAGTTTAGGAGCGGGGGGGCGCGGCGAGCAGTACTTC.